This paragraph reports one T cell receptor beta chain. This clone occurred once. Its antigen remains unidentified. Per-base qualities were not stored, and no clone one base away is much larger. The sample comes from a study of control samples from healthy donors and cancer patients (TCRdb year 2020). The library was prepared using the immunoSEQ multiplex PCR assay. TCRdb obtained this table from immuneACCESS and retained in-frame rearrangements with V and J assigned. These tables miss some clones; where compared with another copy, unresolved V genes account for less than half of the shortfall, and the remainder is unexplained. Within this sample are 120,000 or so clones, with roughly 87% of them counted one time only. The ten largest clones represent around 1.8% of the sample. The germline V gene encodes CDR1 GTSNPN and CDR2 SVGIG (reference sequence). The CDR3 spans 17 residues, from the cysteine through the phenylalanine. CDR3 DNA only is kept here, 51 bases in frame from base 1. V has 8 bases trimmed and J has 6 bases trimmed; junction bases matching no gene number 19.

Sequenced material: blood. The receptor's source is a man between 18 and 35 years old in good health. The sequence joins TRBV30 to TRBJ2-2, with 9 bases in between that match TRBD1. The CDR3 protein is CAAVRTPGQGLAGELFF. The DNA sequence is as follows: TGTGCCGCGGTTAGAACCCCGGGACAGGGTTTGGCCGGGGAGCTGTTTTTT.